Sequencing of this T cell receptor (beta chain) was carried out in a study of Graves' ophthalmopathy and Graves' hyperthyroidism. Study-wide background: The collection of peripheral blood took place at initial diagnosis, before any treatment.

Symptoms, serum thyroxine and TRAb, thyroid ultrasound, and orbital computed tomography formed the diagnostic basis. Germline values: CDR1 SQVTM, CDR2 ANQGSEA. The CDR3 is 19 residues long. Trimming removed 1 base from V and 2 bases from J; junction bases left unmatched: 16. A word on this clonotype: Its target is not known.

General study results and limits: Forecasting of ophthalmopathy progression by the model achieved about 71% sensitivity and approximately 72% specificity. Clonotypes were expanded in thyroid at above 0.001 frequency, and most also appeared in blood.

CDR3 regions of TCR beta were amplified from RNA transcripts. Amplification began with first-round RT-PCR using HTBI primers, then second-round multiplex PCR was performed. TCRdb recomputed calls from the multiplex PCR reads with MiXCR, one row per CDR3 protein. The repertoire holds about 640,000 distinct CDR3 sequences, with more than 40% as singletons. The source material was peripheral blood. The chain recombines TRBV29-1 with TRBJ2-5; 10 bases are a match to TRBD2. The receptor was isolated from an adult man with Graves' ophthalmopathy. Here the CDR3 DNA reads TGCAGCGTTGAAGTCTGGAGTGGGCCCCGGACTAGCGGACAAGAGACCCAGTACTTC. Its protein is CSVEVWSGPRTSGQETQYF.